Given below is one T cell receptor beta chain in context. Its antigen is undetermined. Only in-frame clones appear in the TCRdb table, and some are missing; sequencing was by immunoSEQ multiplex PCR. The repertoire holds 110,000 or so clones, about 89% seen once, with 4% to 5% in the top ten. The data are from a study of T cell responses to AZD1222 COVID-19 vaccine. Study details: The analysis combined second doses at about 4 or about 12 weeks. Notes on the study in general: Repertoire sampling was restricted to post-peak T cell response timepoints. Spike-specific TCR breadth and depth rose after two AZD1222 doses. At study baseline, merely a handful of AZD1222 recipients were seropositive.

The CDR3 covers 14 residues. V lost 2 bases to trimming and J lost 3 bases, with 11 bases between them. Germline lookup yields CDR1 SGHNT and CDR2 YYREEE (reference sequence). The rearrangement uses TRBV5-4 and TRBJ1-1, with D maybe TRBD1 (6 bases). This receptor was taken from an adult in good health. Sequenced here: peripheral blood, sampled on day 0 of AZD1222 vaccination. The CDR3 here is CASSFQNRDTEAFF. In DNA, the CDR3 is TGTGCCAGCAGCTTTCAAAACAGGGACACTGAAGCTTTCTTT.